Listed below are T cell receptor beta chains from one sample, sequenced in a study of post-analysis software for immune sequencing data. From the PCR reads, TCRdb called clonotypes with MiXCR, one entry per CDR3 protein. This sample has about 540,000 distinct CDR3 sequences, with roughly 34% found just once. Input material: blood. Every receptor here comes from a girl aged 2 to 17 with multiple sclerosis. The CDR3 runs from the conserved cysteine through the conserved F or W. Fields, in order: CDR3 DNA, CDR3 protein, J gene, clone size, D gene, V gene. D genes are given only for firm matches. A row's size may be missing; if present it is once, few, many or a size class.

CDR3 DNA: TGTGCTAGTGGTTCTCATCTCTCCTTTAACAATGAGCAGTTCTTC; CDR3 protein: CASGSHLSFNNEQFF; J gene: TRBJ2-1; clone size: few; D gene: -; V gene: TRBV12-5
CDR3 DNA: TGTGCCAGCAGCTTAGAGGGGGGGGATGAGCAGTTCTTC; CDR3 protein: CASSLEGGDEQFF; J gene: TRBJ2-1; clone size: -; D gene: -; V gene: TRBV7-9
CDR3 DNA: TGCAGCGTACGAGGGACTACGGTGACCCAGTACTTC; CDR3 protein: CSVRGTTVTQYF; J gene: TRBJ2-5; clone size: -; D gene: TRBD2; V gene: TRBV29-1
CDR3 DNA: TGTGCCACCAGTGATATATTAGACGGGGGGACAACAAGGGATGAGCAGTTCTTC; CDR3 protein: CATSDILDGGTTRDEQFF; J gene: TRBJ2-1; clone size: -; D gene: -; V gene: TRBV24-1
CDR3 DNA: TGCGCCAGCAGAAGGTTTACCGGGACTGACATCGAGCAGTACTTC; CDR3 protein: CASRRFTGTDIEQYF; J gene: TRBJ2-7; clone size: few; D gene: -; V gene: TRBV5-1
CDR3 DNA: TGTGCCAGCAGTGAATGGGAGACTAGCGGGAGAACCGGCACCTACAATGAGCAGTTCTTC; CDR3 protein: CASSEWETSGRTGTYNEQFF; J gene: TRBJ2-1; clone size: once; D gene: TRBD2; V gene: TRBV6-1
CDR3 DNA: TGCAGTGCTTGGGACGGCGCTAACTATGGCTACACCTTC; CDR3 protein: CSAWDGANYGYTF; J gene: TRBJ1-2; clone size: few; D gene: -; V gene: TRBV20-1
CDR3 DNA: TGCAGTGCTAGAACCGGGACAGGTTTTAATGAGCAGTTCTTC; CDR3 protein: CSARTGTGFNEQFF; J gene: TRBJ2-1; clone size: few; D gene: TRBD1; V gene: TRBV20-1
CDR3 DNA: TGTGCCAGCGGTGGACAGGCCTACAATGAGCAGTTCTTC; CDR3 protein: CASGGQAYNEQFF; J gene: TRBJ2-1; clone size: -; D gene: TRBD1; V gene: TRBV6-1
CDR3 DNA: TGTGCCACCAGTGATTCACCAGGGAACTATGGCTACACCTTC; CDR3 protein: CATSDSPGNYGYTF; J gene: TRBJ1-2; clone size: few; D gene: -; V gene: TRBV24-1
CDR3 DNA: TGCGCCAGCAGCTTTGGGGGTGTAACAGGGACCTACACAGATACGCAGTATTTT; CDR3 protein: CASSFGGVTGTYTDTQYF; J gene: TRBJ2-3; clone size: -; D gene: -; V gene: TRBV5-1
CDR3 DNA: TGTGCCATCAGTGAGCCCGAGCTGGGTCCCGGGGAGCTGTTTTTT; CDR3 protein: CAISEPELGPGELFF; J gene: TRBJ2-2; clone size: -; D gene: -; V gene: TRBV10-3
CDR3 DNA: TGTGCCAGCAGTGACAGGCCGGGGCAGCCCCAGCATTTT; CDR3 protein: CASSDRPGQPQHF; J gene: TRBJ1-5; clone size: -; D gene: -; V gene: TRBV25-1
CDR3 DNA: TGTGCCAGCAGCCAATTGAATGAAGATGGCTACACCTTC; CDR3 protein: CASSQLNEDGYTF; J gene: TRBJ1-2; clone size: few; D gene: -; V gene: TRBV3-1
CDR3 DNA: TGTGCCAGCAGCTTGACCCCCGGTGGGGGTGGTTCACCCCTCCACTTT; CDR3 protein: CASSLTPGGGGSPLHF; J gene: TRBJ1-6; clone size: few; D gene: -; V gene: TRBV5-5
CDR3 DNA: TGCAGTGCTAGAGACATTAGCGGTAAGGACAATGAGCAGTACTTC; CDR3 protein: CSARDISGKDNEQYF; J gene: TRBJ2-7; clone size: -; D gene: -; V gene: TRBV20-1
CDR3 DNA: TGTGCCACCAGTGATCCAAGGCGTGTGGCTGAGCAGTACTTC; CDR3 protein: CATSDPRRVAEQYF; J gene: TRBJ2-5; clone size: -; D gene: -; V gene: TRBV24-1
CDR3 DNA: TGCGCCAGCAGCTTGGGACCAGCGAATGAAAAACTGTTTTTT; CDR3 protein: CASSLGPANEKLFF; J gene: TRBJ1-4; clone size: -; D gene: -; V gene: TRBV5-1
CDR3 DNA: TGCGCCAGCAGCCCCACCGGGAGACTAGCGGTCTACACCGGGGAGCTGTTTTTT; CDR3 protein: CASSPTGRLAVYTGELFF; J gene: TRBJ2-2; clone size: -; D gene: TRBD2; V gene: TRBV4-1
CDR3 DNA: TGTGCCAGCAGCCCTAAGGACAGGGAATGGCAAAAACAGACCCAGTACTTC; CDR3 protein: CASSPKDREWQKQTQYF; J gene: TRBJ2-5; clone size: few; D gene: TRBD1; V gene: TRBV5-6
CDR3 DNA: TGTGCCAGCAAACGACAGGGGGAAAATGGCTACACCTTC; CDR3 protein: CASKRQGENGYTF; J gene: TRBJ1-2; clone size: few; D gene: TRBD1; V gene: TRBV27
CDR3 DNA: TGCGCCAGCAGCCAAGCCGGGCAGTCTAGCAATCAGCCCCAGCATTTT; CDR3 protein: CASSQAGQSSNQPQHF; J gene: TRBJ1-5; clone size: -; D gene: -; V gene: TRBV4-1
CDR3 DNA: TGCGCCAGCAGCCTACAGGGGGCGAGAGACACTGAAGCTTTCTTT; CDR3 protein: CASSLQGARDTEAFF; J gene: TRBJ1-1; clone size: -; D gene: TRBD1; V gene: TRBV4-1
CDR3 DNA: TGCAGTGCCCTGAGAGAAGGGGGCGGAGAGACCCAGTACTTC; CDR3 protein: CSALREGGGETQYF; J gene: TRBJ2-5; clone size: -; D gene: TRBD1; V gene: TRBV20-1
CDR3 DNA: TGTGCCAGCAGCTCCGATCCGGGTTTCGCGCAGTACTTC; CDR3 protein: CASSSDPGFAQYF; J gene: TRBJ2-7; clone size: few; D gene: -; V gene: TRBV7-3
CDR3 DNA: TGTGCCAGCAGAGGATGGGGGGGGGCTATAAATGAGCAGTACTTC; CDR3 protein: CASRGWGGAINEQYF; J gene: TRBJ2-5; clone size: -; D gene: -; V gene: TRBV12-3/TRBV12-4
CDR3 DNA: TGTGCCAGCAGCAGAGCGGGGGGGGCAGGGGCCAACGTCCTGACTTTC; CDR3 protein: CASSRAGGAGANVLTF; J gene: TRBJ2-6; clone size: -; D gene: TRBD2; V gene: TRBV2
CDR3 DNA: TGTGCCACCAGCAGAGAACAGGGTAGGACAACAGATACGCAGTATTTT; CDR3 protein: CATSREQGRTTDTQYF; J gene: TRBJ2-3; clone size: few; D gene: -; V gene: TRBV15
CDR3 DNA: TGCAGTGCTAGAGGGCTAGCGGCCGCTAGCACAGATACGCAGTATTTT; CDR3 protein: CSARGLAAASTDTQYF; J gene: TRBJ2-3; clone size: -; D gene: TRBD2; V gene: TRBV20-1
CDR3 DNA: TGTGCCATCAGCGATCAGGGTTCCGGGGCCAACGTCCTGACTTTC; CDR3 protein: CAISDQGSGANVLTF; J gene: TRBJ2-6; clone size: many; D gene: -; V gene: TRBV10-3
CDR3 DNA: TGCGCCAGCAGCTTGGAAAGTGGGGGAGGCACTGAAGCTTTCTTT; CDR3 protein: CASSLESGGGTEAFF; J gene: TRBJ1-1; clone size: -; D gene: -; V gene: TRBV5-1
CDR3 DNA: TGTGCCAGCAGCTCTCGGGGAGGACCCAACGCCCAAGAGACCCAGTACTTC; CDR3 protein: CASSSRGGPNAQETQYF; J gene: TRBJ2-5; clone size: few; D gene: -; V gene: TRBV11-1
CDR3 DNA: TGCAGGCCGAAAACAGGGTGGATAGGAGATACGCAGTATTTT; CDR3 protein: CRPKTGWIGDTQYF; J gene: TRBJ2-3; clone size: few; D gene: -; V gene: TRBV20-1
CDR3 DNA: TGCGCCAGCAGAAAGTGGGACAGGGAAAATAATTCACCCCTCCACTTT; CDR3 protein: CASRKWDRENNSPLHF; J gene: TRBJ1-6; clone size: few; D gene: TRBD1; V gene: TRBV5-1
CDR3 DNA: TGTGCCAGCTCACCCCTCGGGCCCCTTTATAGCAATCAGCCCCAGCATTTT; CDR3 protein: CASSPLGPLYSNQPQHF; J gene: TRBJ1-5; clone size: few; D gene: -; V gene: TRBV18
CDR3 DNA: TGTGCCGGCAGCCATTACAATGAGCAGTTCTTC; CDR3 protein: CAGSHYNEQFF; J gene: TRBJ2-1; clone size: -; D gene: -; V gene: TRBV3-1
CDR3 DNA: TGCGCCAGCAGCCCAGACAGGGTATTCGGCATTCAGTACTTC; CDR3 protein: CASSPDRVFGIQYF; J gene: TRBJ2-4; clone size: few; D gene: TRBD1; V gene: TRBV5-1
CDR3 DNA: TGTGCCAGCAGCCAAATAGCGGGGGAACTACAAGAGACCCAGTACTTC; CDR3 protein: CASSQIAGELQETQYF; J gene: TRBJ2-5; clone size: -; D gene: TRBD2; V gene: TRBV3-1
CDR3 DNA: TGTGCCAGCAGCCCACAGGAGCTGGGATCGGGCTACAATGAGCAGTTCTTC; CDR3 protein: CASSPQELGSGYNEQFF; J gene: TRBJ2-1; clone size: -; D gene: -; V gene: TRBV7-8
CDR3 DNA: TGTGCCAGCGGACAGGGTCGATGGTACGAGCAGTACTTC; CDR3 protein: CASGQGRWYEQYF; J gene: TRBJ2-7; clone size: -; D gene: TRBD1; V gene: TRBV28
CDR3 DNA: TGTGCCAGCAGAGGGACAGGACTTAATCAGCCCCAGCATTTT; CDR3 protein: CASRGTGLNQPQHF; J gene: TRBJ1-5; clone size: few; D gene: TRBD1; V gene: TRBV6-2/TRBV6-3
CDR3 DNA: TGCGCCAGCAGCCAACAACAGGGAAGGGATGAGCAGTTCTTC; CDR3 protein: CASSQQQGRDEQFF; J gene: TRBJ2-1; clone size: -; D gene: -; V gene: TRBV4-1
CDR3 DNA: TGTGCCAGCAGCCCGGGACAGGGGGCTACCGGATTCGGCACAGATACGCAGTATTTT; CDR3 protein: CASSPGQGATGFGTDTQYF; J gene: TRBJ2-3; clone size: -; D gene: TRBD1; V gene: TRBV5-5
CDR3 DNA: TGCGCCAGCAGCCAGTCTAGCAATCAGCCCCAGCATTTT; CDR3 protein: CASSQSSNQPQHF; J gene: TRBJ1-5; clone size: few; D gene: -; V gene: TRBV4-1
CDR3 DNA: TGCAGTGCTAGAGATATCGCCGGGCCTCAAGAGACCCAGTACTTC; CDR3 protein: CSARDIAGPQETQYF; J gene: TRBJ2-5; clone size: once; D gene: -; V gene: TRBV20-1
CDR3 DNA: TGTGCCAGCAGTGGTGGACAGATGGGAGGCTACACCTTC; CDR3 protein: CASSGGQMGGYTF; J gene: TRBJ1-2; clone size: few; D gene: -; V gene: TRBV2
CDR3 DNA: TGTGCCAGCAGTCCATCAGTCTACGAGCAGTACTTC; CDR3 protein: CASSPSVYEQYF; J gene: TRBJ2-7; clone size: few; D gene: -; V gene: TRBV27
CDR3 DNA: TGTGCCAGCAGCTACTCACCGGGATCGAACTATGGCTACACCTTC; CDR3 protein: CASSYSPGSNYGYTF; J gene: TRBJ1-2; clone size: few; D gene: -; V gene: TRBV6-2/TRBV6-3
CDR3 DNA: TGCGCCAGCAGCTTGGGGACAGCTACGCCAACTAATGAAAAACTGTTTTTT; CDR3 protein: CASSLGTATPTNEKLFF; J gene: TRBJ1-4; clone size: -; D gene: -; V gene: TRBV5-1
CDR3 DNA: TGTGCCGGCAGGAGGACCACAACGAACACCGATACGCAGTATTTT; CDR3 protein: CAGRRTTTNTDTQYF; J gene: TRBJ2-3; clone size: -; D gene: -; V gene: TRBV2
CDR3 DNA: TGCAGTGCGCGGACGGAGGTTCCAGATACGCAGTATTTT; CDR3 protein: CSARTEVPDTQYF; J gene: TRBJ2-3; clone size: few; D gene: -; V gene: TRBV20-1